This TCR beta chain was sequenced during a study of blood T cell dynamics during melanoma immunotherapy. Study-wide context: Metastatic melanoma patients received first-line pembrolizumab or nivolumab plus ipilimumab.

Sample time point: week 3, after first cycle of checkpoint inhibitor. Patients with prior systemic cancer treatment, concomitant immunosuppressants, or other active malignancies were excluded. Points from the study as a whole: Clones driving repertoire changes may be melanoma-specific or general immune activation.

The CDR3 length is 14 residues. V was trimmed by 4 bases and J by 0 bases, leaving 13 bases between them. CDR1 and CDR2 from the germline V gene are SQVTM and ANQGSEA. Assay: immunoSEQ multiplex PCR; the TCRdb copy retains only in-frame clones and omits some. The data contain about 5,600 clones, over 65% of them seen just once; the ten biggest clones take up roughly 32%. As concerns this clone: Its specificity is unknown.

The sequence was obtained from a human donor with melanoma. Some clones in this sample may be carry-over from other donors' samples. The sequences come from blood, collected from a patient treated with checkpoint blockade. This sequence joins TRBV29-1 and TRBJ2-7; perhaps TRBD1 as D (7 bases). As DNA, the CDR3 is TGCAGCGTTGCAGGGGGGTCGAGCTCCTACGAGCAGTACTTC. Protein sequence: CSVAGGSSSYEQYF.